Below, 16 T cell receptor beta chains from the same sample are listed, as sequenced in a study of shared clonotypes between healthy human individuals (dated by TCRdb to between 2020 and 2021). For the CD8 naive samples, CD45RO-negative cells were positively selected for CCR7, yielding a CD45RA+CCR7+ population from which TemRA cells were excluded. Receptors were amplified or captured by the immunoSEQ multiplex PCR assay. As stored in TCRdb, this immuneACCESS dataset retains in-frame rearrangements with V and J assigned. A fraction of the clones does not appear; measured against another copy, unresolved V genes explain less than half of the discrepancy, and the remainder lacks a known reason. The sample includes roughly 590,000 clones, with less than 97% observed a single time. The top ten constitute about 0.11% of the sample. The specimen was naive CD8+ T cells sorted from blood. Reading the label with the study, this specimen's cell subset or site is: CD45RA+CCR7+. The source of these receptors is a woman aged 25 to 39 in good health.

CDR3 sequence (DNA): TGTGCCAGCAGCTGGGGACTAGCGGGTAAACCCTACGAGCAGTACTTC. This gives the protein CASSWGLAGKPYEQYF. The chain is built from TRBV5-6 and TRBJ2-7, with 12 bases lining up with TRBD2. After removal of 3 bases from V and 2 bases from J, the junction contained 6 bases not matched to a gene. This CDR3 comprises 16 residues. Germline V gene data show CDR1 as SGHDT and CDR2 as YYEEEE.

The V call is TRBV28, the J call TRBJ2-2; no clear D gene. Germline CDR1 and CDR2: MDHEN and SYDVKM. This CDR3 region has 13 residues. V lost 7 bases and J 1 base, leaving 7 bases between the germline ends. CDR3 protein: CASTPENTGELFF. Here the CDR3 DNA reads TGTGCCAGCACCCCCGAGAACACCGGGGAGCTGTTTTTT.

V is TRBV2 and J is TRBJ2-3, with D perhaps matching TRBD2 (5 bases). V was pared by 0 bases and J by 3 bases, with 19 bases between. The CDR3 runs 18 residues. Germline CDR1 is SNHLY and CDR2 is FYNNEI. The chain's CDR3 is CASSEAQGGRGRTDTQYF. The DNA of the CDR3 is TGTGCCAGCAGTGAAGCGCAAGGCGGACGTGGGAGAACAGATACGCAGTATTTT.

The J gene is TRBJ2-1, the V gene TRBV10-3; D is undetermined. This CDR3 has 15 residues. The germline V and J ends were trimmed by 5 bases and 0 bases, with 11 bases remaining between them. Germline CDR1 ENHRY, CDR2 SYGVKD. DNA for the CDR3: TGTGCCATCAGTAATGGCTACAGCTCCTACAATGAGCAGTTCTTC. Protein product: CAISNGYSSYNEQFF.

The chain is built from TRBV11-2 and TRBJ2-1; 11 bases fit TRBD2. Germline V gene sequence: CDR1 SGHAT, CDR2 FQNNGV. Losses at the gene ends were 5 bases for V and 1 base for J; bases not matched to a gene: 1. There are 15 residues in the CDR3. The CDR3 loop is CASSVAGGSYNEQFF. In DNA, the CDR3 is TGTGCCAGCAGCGTAGCGGGAGGGTCCTACAATGAGCAGTTCTTC.

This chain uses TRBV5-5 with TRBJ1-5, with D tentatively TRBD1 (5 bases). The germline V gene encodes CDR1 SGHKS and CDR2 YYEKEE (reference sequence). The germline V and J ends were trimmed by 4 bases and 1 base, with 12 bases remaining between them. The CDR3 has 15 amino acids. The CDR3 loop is CASSRGESSNQPQHF. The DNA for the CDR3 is TGTGCCAGCAGCCGAGGGGAGTCGAGCAATCAGCCCCAGCATTTT. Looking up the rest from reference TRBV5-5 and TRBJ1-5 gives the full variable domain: DAGVTQSPTHLIKTRGQQVTLRCSPISGHKSVSWYQQVLGQGPQFIFQYYEKEERGRGNFPDRFSARQFPNYSSELNVNALLLGDSALYLCASSRGESSNQPQHFGDGTRLSIL.

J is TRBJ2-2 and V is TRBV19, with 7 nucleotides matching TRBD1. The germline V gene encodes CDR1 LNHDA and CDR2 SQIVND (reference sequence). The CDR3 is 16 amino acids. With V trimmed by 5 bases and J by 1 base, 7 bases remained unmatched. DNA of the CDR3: TGTGCCAGTAGTTCTCCCGGGACAGAGAACACCGGGGAGCTGTTTTTT. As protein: CASSSPGTENTGELFF.

The CDR3 region is CASSPDRHTNYGYTF. CDR3 sequence (DNA): TGTGCCAGCAGCCCTGACAGGCATACTAACTATGGCTACACCTTC. This sequence joins TRBV7-9 and TRBJ1-2; weak D call: TRBD1 (6 bases). In germline, CDR1 is SEHNR, CDR2 FQNEAQ (reference sequence). There are 15 residues in the CDR3. V lost 5 bases and J 0 bases, leaving 13 bases between the germline ends.

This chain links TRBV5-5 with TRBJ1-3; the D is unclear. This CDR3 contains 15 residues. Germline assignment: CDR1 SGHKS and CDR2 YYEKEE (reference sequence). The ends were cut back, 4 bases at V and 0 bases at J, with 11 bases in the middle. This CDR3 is CASSPPLSSGNTIYF. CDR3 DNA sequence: TGTGCCAGCAGCCCACCACTAAGCTCTGGAAACACCATATATTTT. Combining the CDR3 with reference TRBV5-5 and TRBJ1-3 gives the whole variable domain DAGVTQSPTHLIKTRGQQVTLRCSPISGHKSVSWYQQVLGQGPQFIFQYYEKEERGRGNFPDRFSARQFPNYSSELNVNALLLGDSALYLCASSPPLSSGNTIYFGEGSWLTVV.

CDR3 region: CASSLDIRPYEQYF. The DNA of the CDR3 is TGTGCCAGCAGTTTAGACATCCGACCCTACGAGCAGTACTTC. V gene TRBV28 combines with J gene TRBJ2-7; no firm D call. Germline lookup yields CDR1 MDHEN and CDR2 SYDVKM. The CDR3 runs 14 residues. Between the trimmed V and J ends, which lost 2 bases and 2 bases, there was a span of 10 bases.

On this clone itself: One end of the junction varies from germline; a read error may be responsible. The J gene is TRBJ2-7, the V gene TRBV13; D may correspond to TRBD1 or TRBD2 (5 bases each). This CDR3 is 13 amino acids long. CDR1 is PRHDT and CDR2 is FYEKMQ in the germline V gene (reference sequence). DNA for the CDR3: TGCGCCAGCGAGGGGCCGAACCCCTCCGAGCAGTACTTC. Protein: CASEGPNPSEQYF.

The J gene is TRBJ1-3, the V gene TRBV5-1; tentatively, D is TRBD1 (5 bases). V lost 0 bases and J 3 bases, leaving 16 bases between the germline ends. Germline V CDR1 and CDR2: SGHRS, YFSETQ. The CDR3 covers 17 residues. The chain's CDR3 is CASSLAVAGTYGNTIYF. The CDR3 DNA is TGCGCCAGCAGCTTGGCCGTTGCCGGGACCTATGGAAACACCATATATTTT.

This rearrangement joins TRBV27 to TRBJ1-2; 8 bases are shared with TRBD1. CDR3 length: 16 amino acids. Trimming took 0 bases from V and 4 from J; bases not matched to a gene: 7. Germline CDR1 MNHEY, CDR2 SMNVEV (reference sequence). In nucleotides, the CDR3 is TGTGCCAGCAGTTTATCCCCCCTCGACAGGGGCTATGGCTACACCTTC. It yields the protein CASSLSPLDRGYGYTF.

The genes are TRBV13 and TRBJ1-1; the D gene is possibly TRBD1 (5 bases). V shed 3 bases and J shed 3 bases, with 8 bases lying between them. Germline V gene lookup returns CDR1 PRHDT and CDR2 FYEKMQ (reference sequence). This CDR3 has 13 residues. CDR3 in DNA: TGTGCCAGCAGCTTCGGGGCATACACTGAAGCTTTCTTT. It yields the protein CASSFGAYTEAFF.

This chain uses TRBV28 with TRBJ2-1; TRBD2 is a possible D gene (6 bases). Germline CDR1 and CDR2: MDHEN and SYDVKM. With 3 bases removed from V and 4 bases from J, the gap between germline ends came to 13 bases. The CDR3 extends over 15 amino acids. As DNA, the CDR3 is TGTGCCAGCAGTTTCGGGACTCAACGTTACAATGAGCAGTTCTTC. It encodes CASSFGTQRYNEQFF.

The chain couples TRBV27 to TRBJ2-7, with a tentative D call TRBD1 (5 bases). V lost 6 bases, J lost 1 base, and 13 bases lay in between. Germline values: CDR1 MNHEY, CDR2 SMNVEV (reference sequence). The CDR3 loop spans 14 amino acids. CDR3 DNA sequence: TGTGCCAGCAGAAACCGAGACAGTTCCTACGAGCAGTACTTC. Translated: CASRNRDSSYEQYF.